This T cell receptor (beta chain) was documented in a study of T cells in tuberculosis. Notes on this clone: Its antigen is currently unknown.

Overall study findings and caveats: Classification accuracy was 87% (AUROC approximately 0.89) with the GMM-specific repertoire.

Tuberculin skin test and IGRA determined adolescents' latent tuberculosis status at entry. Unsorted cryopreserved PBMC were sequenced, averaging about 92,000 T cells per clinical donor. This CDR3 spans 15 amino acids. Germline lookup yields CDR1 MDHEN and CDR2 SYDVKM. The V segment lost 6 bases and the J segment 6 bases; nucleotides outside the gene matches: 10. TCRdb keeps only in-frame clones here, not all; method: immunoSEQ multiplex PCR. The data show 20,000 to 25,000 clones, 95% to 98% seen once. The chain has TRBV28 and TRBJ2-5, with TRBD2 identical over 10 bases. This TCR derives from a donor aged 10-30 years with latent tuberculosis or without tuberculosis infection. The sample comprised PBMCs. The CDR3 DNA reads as TGTGCCAGCAGCCAACTAGCGGGAAACAGAAAGACCCAGTACTTC. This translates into CASSQLAGNRKTQYF. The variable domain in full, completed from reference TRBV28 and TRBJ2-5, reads DVKVTQSSRYLVKRTGEKVFLECVQDMDHENMFWYRQDPGLGLRLIYFSYDVKMKEKGDIPEGYSVSREKKERFSLILESASTNQTSMYLCASSQLAGNRKTQYFGPGTRLLVL.